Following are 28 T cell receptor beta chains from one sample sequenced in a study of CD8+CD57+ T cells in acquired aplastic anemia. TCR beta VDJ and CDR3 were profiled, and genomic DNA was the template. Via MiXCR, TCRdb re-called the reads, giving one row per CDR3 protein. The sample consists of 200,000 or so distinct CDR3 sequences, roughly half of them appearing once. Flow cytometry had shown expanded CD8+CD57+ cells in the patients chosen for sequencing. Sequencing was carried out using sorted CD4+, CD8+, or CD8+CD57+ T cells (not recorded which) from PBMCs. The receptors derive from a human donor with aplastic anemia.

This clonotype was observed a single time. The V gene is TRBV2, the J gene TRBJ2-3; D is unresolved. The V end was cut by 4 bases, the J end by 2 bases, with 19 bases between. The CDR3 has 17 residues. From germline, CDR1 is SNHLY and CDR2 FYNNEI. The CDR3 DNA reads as TGTGCCAGCAGTGCTAGAGACAACCGAAGGATCACAGATACGCAGTATTTT. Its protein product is CASSARDNRRITDTQYF.

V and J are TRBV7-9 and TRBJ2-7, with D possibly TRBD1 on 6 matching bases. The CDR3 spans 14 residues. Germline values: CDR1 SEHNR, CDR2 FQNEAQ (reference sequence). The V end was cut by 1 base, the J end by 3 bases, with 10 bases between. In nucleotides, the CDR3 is TGTGCCAGCAGCTTAGGCTCAGGGGTCTACGAGCAGTACTTC. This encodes CASSLGSGVYEQYF.

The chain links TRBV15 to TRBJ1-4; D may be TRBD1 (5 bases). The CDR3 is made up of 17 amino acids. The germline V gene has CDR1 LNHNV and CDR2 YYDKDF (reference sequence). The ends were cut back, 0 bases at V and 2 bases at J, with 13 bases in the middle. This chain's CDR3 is CATSRDRLGATNEKLFF. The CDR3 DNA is TGTGCCACCAGCAGAGATCGGCTCGGGGCTACTAATGAAAAACTGTTTTTT. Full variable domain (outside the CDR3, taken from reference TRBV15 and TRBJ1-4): DAMVIQNPRYQVTQFGKPVTLSCSQTLNHNVMYWYQQKSSQAPKLLFHYYDKDFNNEADTPDNFQSRRPNTSFCFLDIRSPGLGDTAMYLCATSRDRLGATNEKLFFGSGTQLSVL.

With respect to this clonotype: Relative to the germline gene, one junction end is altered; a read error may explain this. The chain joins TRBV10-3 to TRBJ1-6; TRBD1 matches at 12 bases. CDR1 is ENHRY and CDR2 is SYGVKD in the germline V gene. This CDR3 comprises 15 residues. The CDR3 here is CASSYGTGGPSPLHF. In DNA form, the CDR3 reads TGTGCCAGCAGTTACGGGACAGGGGGCCCTTCACCCCTCCACTTT.

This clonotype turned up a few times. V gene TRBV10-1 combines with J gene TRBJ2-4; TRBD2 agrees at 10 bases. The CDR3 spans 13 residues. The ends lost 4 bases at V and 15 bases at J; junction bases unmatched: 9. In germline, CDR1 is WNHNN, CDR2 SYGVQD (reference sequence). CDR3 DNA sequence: TGCGCCAGCAGTGGGAAGCGGGGGGGCTTCCTGTACTTC. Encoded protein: CASSGKRGGFLYF.

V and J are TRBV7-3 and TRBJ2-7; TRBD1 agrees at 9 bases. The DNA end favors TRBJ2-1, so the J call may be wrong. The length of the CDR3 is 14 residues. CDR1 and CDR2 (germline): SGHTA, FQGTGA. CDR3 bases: TGTGCCAGCAGCCCGGGACAGGGAGAAGATGAGCAGTTCTTC. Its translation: CASSPGQGEDEQFF.

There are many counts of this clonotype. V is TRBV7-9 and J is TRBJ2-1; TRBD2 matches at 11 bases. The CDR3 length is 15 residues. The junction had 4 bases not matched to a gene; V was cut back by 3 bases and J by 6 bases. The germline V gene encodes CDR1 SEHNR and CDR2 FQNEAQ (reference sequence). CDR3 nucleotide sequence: TGTGCCAGCAGCTTTCGACTAGCGGGGCGCAATGAGCAGTTCTTC. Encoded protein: CASSFRLAGRNEQFF.

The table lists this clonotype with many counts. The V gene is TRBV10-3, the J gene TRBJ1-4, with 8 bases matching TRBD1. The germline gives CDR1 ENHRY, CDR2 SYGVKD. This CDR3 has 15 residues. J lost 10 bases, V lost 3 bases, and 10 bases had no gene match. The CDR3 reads CAISDRDRGGGKLFF. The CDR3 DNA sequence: TGTGCCATCAGTGACCGCGACAGGGGAGGGGGAAAACTGTTTTTT.

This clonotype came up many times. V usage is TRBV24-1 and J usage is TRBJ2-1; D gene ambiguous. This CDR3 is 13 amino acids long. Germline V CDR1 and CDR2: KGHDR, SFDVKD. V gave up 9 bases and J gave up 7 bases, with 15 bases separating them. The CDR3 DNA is TGTGCCACCTCCCATCACCCTTTGAATGAGCAGTTCTTC. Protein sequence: CATSHHPLNEQFF.

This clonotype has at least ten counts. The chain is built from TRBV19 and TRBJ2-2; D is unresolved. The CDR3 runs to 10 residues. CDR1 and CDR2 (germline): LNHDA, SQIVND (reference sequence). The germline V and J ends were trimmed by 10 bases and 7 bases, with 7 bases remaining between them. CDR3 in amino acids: CATMNGELFF. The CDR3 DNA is TGTGCCACCATGAACGGGGAGCTGTTTTTT.

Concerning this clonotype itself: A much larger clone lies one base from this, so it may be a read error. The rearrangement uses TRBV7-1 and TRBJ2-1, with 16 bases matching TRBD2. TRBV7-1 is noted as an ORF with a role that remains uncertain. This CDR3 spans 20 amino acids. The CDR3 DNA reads TGTGCCAGCAGCACAAACCCGGGACTAGCGGGAGGGAGCTCCTACAATGAGCAGCTCTTC. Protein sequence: CASSTNPGLAGGSSYNEQLF.

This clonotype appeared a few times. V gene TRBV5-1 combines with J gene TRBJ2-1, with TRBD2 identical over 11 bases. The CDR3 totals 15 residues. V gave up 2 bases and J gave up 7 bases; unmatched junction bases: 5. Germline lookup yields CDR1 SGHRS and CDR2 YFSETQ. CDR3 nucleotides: TGCGCCAGCAGCTTCCTAGCGGGAGGCGGTAATGAGCAGTTCTTC. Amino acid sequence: CASSFLAGGGNEQFF.

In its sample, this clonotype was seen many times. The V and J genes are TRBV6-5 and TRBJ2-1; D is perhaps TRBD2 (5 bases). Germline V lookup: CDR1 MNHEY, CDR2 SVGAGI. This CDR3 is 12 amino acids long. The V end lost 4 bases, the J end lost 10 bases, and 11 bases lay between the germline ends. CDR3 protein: CASSSPLGEQFF. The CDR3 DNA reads TGTGCCAGCAGTTCGCCACTAGGAGAGCAGTTCTTC.

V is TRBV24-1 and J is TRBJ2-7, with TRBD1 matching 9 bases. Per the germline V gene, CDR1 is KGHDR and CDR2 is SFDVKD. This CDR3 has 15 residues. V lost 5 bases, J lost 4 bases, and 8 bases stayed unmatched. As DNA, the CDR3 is TGTGCCACCAGTGCCCCGGGACAGGGCCTGTACGAGCAGTACTTC. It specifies CATSAPGQGLYEQYF.

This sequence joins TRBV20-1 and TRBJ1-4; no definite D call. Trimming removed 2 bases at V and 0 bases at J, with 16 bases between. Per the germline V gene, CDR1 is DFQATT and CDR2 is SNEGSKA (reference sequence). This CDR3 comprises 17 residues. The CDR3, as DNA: TGCAGTGCTAGATATAGTCGGATATTTGCAACTAATGAAAAACTGTTTTTT. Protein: CSARYSRIFATNEKLFF.

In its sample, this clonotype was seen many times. CDR3 protein: CASSQDAGGGMAQYF. For the CDR3, the DNA is TGCGCCAGCAGCCAAGATGCGGGAGGGGGCATGGCGCAGTATTTT. This chain uses TRBV4-3 with TRBJ2-3; the match to TRBD2 covers 9 bases. CDR3 size: 15 residues. CDR1 LGHNA and CDR2 YSLEER come from the germline V gene. The V and J ends lost 0 bases and 10 bases, in that order; junction bases with no gene match: 8.

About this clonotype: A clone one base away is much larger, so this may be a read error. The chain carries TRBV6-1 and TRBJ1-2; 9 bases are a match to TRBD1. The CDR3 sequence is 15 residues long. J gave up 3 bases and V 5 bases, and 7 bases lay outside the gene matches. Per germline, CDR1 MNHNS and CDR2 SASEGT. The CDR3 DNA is TGTGCCAGCAGTCCCCAGGACAGGGGCGACTATGGCTACACCTTC. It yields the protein CASSPQDRGDYGYTF.

CDR3 bases: TGCAGTGCTAGAAATAGTCTTAATGAAAAACTGTTTTTT. Protein: CSARNSLNEKLFF. The V and J genes are TRBV20-1 and TRBJ1-4, with D hard to call. Germline V CDR1 and CDR2: DFQATT, SNEGSKA (reference sequence). The V gene lost 2 bases and the J gene lost 4 bases, with 8 bases spanning the gap. The CDR3 has 13 residues.

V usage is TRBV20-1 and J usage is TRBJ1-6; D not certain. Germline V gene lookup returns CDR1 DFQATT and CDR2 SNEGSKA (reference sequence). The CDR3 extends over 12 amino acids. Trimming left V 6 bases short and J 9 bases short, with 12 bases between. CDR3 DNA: TGCAGTGCCGACCCGGGCGGTTCACCCCTCCACTTT. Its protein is CSADPGGSPLHF.

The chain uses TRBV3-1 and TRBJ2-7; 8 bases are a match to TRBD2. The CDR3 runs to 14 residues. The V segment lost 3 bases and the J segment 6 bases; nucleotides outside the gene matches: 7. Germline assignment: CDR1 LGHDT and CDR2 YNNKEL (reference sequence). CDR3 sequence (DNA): TGTGCCAGCAGCCAGCGGGAGGTTCCCTGCGAGCAGTACTTC. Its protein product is CASSQREVPCEQYF.

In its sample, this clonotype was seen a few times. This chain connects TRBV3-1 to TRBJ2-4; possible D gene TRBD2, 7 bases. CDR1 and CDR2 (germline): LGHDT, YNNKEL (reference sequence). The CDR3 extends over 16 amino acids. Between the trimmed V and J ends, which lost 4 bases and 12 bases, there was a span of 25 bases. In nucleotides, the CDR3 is TGTGCCAGCAGCCGCAAGCCGAGGGCGGGGGCTACGACTCAGTACTTC. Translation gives CASSRKPRAGATTQYF.

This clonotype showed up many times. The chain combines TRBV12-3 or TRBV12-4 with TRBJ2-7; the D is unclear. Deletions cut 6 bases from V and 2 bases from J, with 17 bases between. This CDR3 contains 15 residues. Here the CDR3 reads CASSPRIGIPYEQYF. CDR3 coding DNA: TGTGCCAGCAGCCCCCGAATAGGGATCCCCTACGAGCAGTACTTC.

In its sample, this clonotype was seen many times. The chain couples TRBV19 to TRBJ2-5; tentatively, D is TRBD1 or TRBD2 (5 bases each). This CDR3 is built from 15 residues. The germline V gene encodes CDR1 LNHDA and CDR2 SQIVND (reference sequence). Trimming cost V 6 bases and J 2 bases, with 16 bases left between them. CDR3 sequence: CASSPRAGRQETQYF. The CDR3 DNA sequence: TGTGCCAGTAGCCCCCGGGCAGGGAGACAAGAGACCCAGTACTTC.

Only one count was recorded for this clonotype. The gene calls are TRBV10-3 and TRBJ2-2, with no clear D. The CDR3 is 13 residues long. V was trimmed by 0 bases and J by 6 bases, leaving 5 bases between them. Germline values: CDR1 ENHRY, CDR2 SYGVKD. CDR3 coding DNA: TGTGCCATCAGTGAGTCGGAGTCCGGGGAGCTGTTTTTT. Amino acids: CAISESESGELFF.

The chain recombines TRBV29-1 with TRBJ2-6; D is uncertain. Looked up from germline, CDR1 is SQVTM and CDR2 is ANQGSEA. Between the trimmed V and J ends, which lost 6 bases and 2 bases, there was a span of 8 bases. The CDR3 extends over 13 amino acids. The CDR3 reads CSVHFAGANVLTF. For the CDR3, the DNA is TGCAGCGTCCACTTTGCTGGGGCCAACGTCCTGACTTTC.

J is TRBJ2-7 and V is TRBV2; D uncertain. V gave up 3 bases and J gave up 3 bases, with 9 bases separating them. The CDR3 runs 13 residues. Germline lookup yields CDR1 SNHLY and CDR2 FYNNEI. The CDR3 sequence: CASSDGKNYEQYF. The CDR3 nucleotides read TGTGCCAGCAGTGATGGCAAAAACTACGAGCAGTACTTC.

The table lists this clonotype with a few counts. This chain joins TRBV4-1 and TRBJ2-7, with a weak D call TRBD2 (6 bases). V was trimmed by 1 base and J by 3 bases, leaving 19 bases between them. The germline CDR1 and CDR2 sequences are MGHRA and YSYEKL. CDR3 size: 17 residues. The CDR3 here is CASSQGRTAGLIYEQYF. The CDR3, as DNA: TGCGCCAGCAGCCAAGGGAGAACGGCGGGACTGATCTACGAGCAGTACTTC.

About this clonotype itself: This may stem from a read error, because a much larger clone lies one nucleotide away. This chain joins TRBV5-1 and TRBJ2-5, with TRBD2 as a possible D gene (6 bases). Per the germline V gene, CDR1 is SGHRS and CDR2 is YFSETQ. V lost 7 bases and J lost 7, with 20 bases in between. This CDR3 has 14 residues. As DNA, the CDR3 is TGCGCCAGCGGCCCCGTTGAGGGAGCGGGGACCCAGTACTTC. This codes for CASGPVEGAGTQYF.